The sequence of this TCR beta chain was determined in a study of CD8+ T cells in alopecia areata. Extraction and reverse transcription of RNA yielded cDNA as the sequencing template. Assay used: immunoSEQ multiplex PCR; TCRdb lists only in-frame clones, some missing. This repertoire shows about 170,000 clones, less than 75% found once; its top ten account for over 10%. This CDR3 has 16 amino acids. V dropped 3 bases and J dropped 7; count of bases not matched to a gene: 12. Germline CDR1 SEHNR, CDR2 FQNEAQ (reference sequence). This specimen consisted of CD8+ T cells sorted from blood, obtained at week 0. The chain carries TRBV7-9 and TRBJ2-1, with TRBD2 matching over 7 bases. The clonotype comes from a human donor with alopecia areata. CDR3 DNA sequence: TGTGCCAGCAGCTTTTTGAGGGTGACTAGCCAAAATGAGCAGTTCTTC. Translated, it gives CASSFLRVTSQNEQFF.